These 22 T cell receptor beta chains were all obtained from the same sample, sequenced in a study of T cell repertoires in cytomegalovirus infection. From the reads, TCRdb called clonotypes with MiXCR, one entry per CDR3 protein. The data hold a few hundred thousand distinct CDR3 sequences, with over 15% observed a single time. Sequenced material: CD8+ T cells from PBMCs. The receptors here all came from a human donor in good health (CMV status not recorded). Some clones in this sample may be carry-over from other donors' samples.

V is TRBV2 and J is TRBJ2-3; D may match TRBD1 or TRBD2 (6 bases each). CDR1 SNHLY and CDR2 FYNNEI come from the germline V gene. This CDR3 is 13 amino acids long. V lost 2 bases and J 5 bases, leaving 8 bases between the germline ends. The CDR3 nucleotides are TGTGCCAGCAGTGAAAGGGGGGAAGATACGCAGTATTTT. Protein: CASSERGEDTQYF.

This clonotype appeared many times. The chain uses TRBV7-8 and TRBJ2-7; D is uncertain. CDR3 size: 12 residues. The V and J ends lost 1 base and 3 bases respectively, with 4 bases between them. The V gene's germline CDR1 is SGHVS and CDR2 FQNEAQ. The CDR3 is CASSLDNYEQYF. The CDR3 DNA is TGTGCCAGCAGCTTAGACAACTACGAGCAGTACTTC.

J is TRBJ2-3 and V is TRBV29-1, with TRBD1 matching 8 bases. The germline gives CDR1 SQVTM, CDR2 ANQGSEA. The junction had 14 bases not matched to a gene; V was cut back by 0 bases and J by 6 bases. The CDR3 is 17 amino acids. In DNA, the CDR3 is TGCAGCGTTGAAGATTGGGTACAGGGGGGAATCGGGGATACGCAGTATTTT. Protein: CSVEDWVQGGIGDTQYF.

This clonotype has a handful of counts. V and J are TRBV25-1 and TRBJ1-1; possibly TRBD1 for D (6 bases). The V gene lost 7 bases and the J gene lost 1 base, with 7 bases spanning the gap. CDR1 is MGHDK, CDR2 SYGVNS, per germline. The CDR3 has 12 amino acids. The CDR3 loop reads CASKQGNTEAFF. CDR3 sequence (DNA): TGTGCCAGCAAACAGGGGAACACTGAAGCTTTCTTT.

This clonotype has just a few counts. The chain carries TRBV2 and TRBJ2-7; D possibly matches TRBD1 or TRBD2 (5 bases each). The CDR3 sequence is 15 residues long. Deletions cut 1 base from V and 0 bases from J, with 10 bases between. Per the germline V gene, CDR1 is SNHLY and CDR2 is FYNNEI. CDR3 residues: CASSEGDADSYEQYF. CDR3 bases: TGTGCCAGCAGTGAAGGGGACGCCGACTCCTACGAGCAGTACTTC.

This clonotype was seen a handful of times. V usage is TRBV29-1 and J usage is TRBJ1-1, with a weak D call TRBD1 (6 bases). The CDR3 runs 13 residues. The ends were cut back, 1 base at V and 5 bases at J, with 11 bases in the middle. CDR1 and CDR2 from the germline V gene are SQVTM and ANQGSEA. The CDR3 loop is CSVEGSQGTEAFF. DNA of the CDR3: TGCAGCGTTGAAGGGTCCCAGGGGACTGAAGCTTTCTTT.

The chain has TRBV11-2 and TRBJ1-2; 7 nucleotides line up with TRBD1. Losses at the gene ends were 4 bases for V and 3 bases for J; bases not matched to a gene: 5. This CDR3 comprises 14 residues. Germline lookup yields CDR1 SGHAT and CDR2 FQNNGV. CDR3 region: CASSSGTDYYGYTF. The CDR3 DNA is TGTGCCAGCAGCTCCGGGACAGACTACTATGGCTACACCTTC. Full variable domain (rest looked up from reference TRBV11-2 and TRBJ1-2): EAGVAQSPRYKIIEKRQSVAFWCNPISGHATLYWYQQILGQGPKLLIQFQNNGVVDDSQLPKDRFSAERLKGVDSTLKIQPAKLEDSAVYLCASSSGTDYYGYTFGSGTRLTVV.

This clonotype was recorded many times. The chain has TRBV7-2 and TRBJ1-1; D gene unclear. The CDR3 covers 15 residues. The V and J ends lost 4 bases and 0 bases respectively, with 12 bases between them. CDR1 and CDR2 from the germline V gene are SGHTA and FQGNSA. Written as DNA, the CDR3 is TGTGCCAGCAGCTGGGGTGGATTACTGAACACTGAAGCTTTCTTT. This codes for CASSWGGLLNTEAFF.

The chain carries TRBV25-1 and TRBJ2-7; D may be TRBD1 (5 bases). The V end lost 3 bases, the J end lost 2 bases, and 11 bases lay between the germline ends. The CDR3 has 14 amino acids. The V gene's germline CDR1 is MGHDK and CDR2 SYGVNS. CDR3 region: CASSDSKGPYEQYF. DNA for the CDR3: TGTGCCAGCAGTGACTCGAAGGGGCCCTACGAGCAGTACTTC.

There are a few counts of this clonotype. The CDR3 nucleotides read TGCAGTGCTAGAGGGGCAGCTGATAAAAACATTCAGTACTTC. Protein sequence: CSARGAADKNIQYF. The rearrangement uses TRBV20-1 and TRBJ2-4; D uncertain. CDR3 size: 14 residues. V was pared by 1 base and J by 4 bases, with 11 bases between. Germline lookup yields CDR1 DFQATT and CDR2 SNEGSKA (reference sequence).

This clonotype was found many times. The chain couples TRBV6-2 or TRBV6-3 to TRBJ2-1; D might be TRBD2 (6 bases). CDR1 and CDR2 from the germline V gene are MNHEY and SVGEGT. The CDR3 has 15 residues. Trimming took 6 bases from V and 5 from J, leaving 17 bases between them. CDR3 DNA sequence: TGTGCCAGCAGCCCAGGGACTCGAAACCACAATGAGCAGTTCTTC. Protein: CASSPGTRNHNEQFF.

This clonotype showed up just a few times. V gene TRBV20-1 combines with J gene TRBJ1-1; D gene unclear. Trimming cost V 3 bases and J 3 bases, with 14 bases left between them. The CDR3 length is 14 residues. Germline V gene sequence: CDR1 DFQATT, CDR2 SNEGSKA (reference sequence). CDR3 protein: CSARPAAMDTEAFF. The CDR3 coding sequence is TGCAGTGCTAGGCCCGCGGCCATGGACACTGAAGCTTTCTTT.

This clonotype was observed a handful of times. The V and J genes are TRBV28 and TRBJ1-5; D is uncertain. CDR1 and CDR2 (germline): MDHEN, SYDVKM. The ends were cut back, 5 bases at V and 4 bases at J, with 18 bases in the middle. The length of the CDR3 is 16 residues. The CDR3 nucleotides are TGTGCCAGCAGTCAGATGGGCCCGAGGTTGAATCAGCCCCAGCATTTT. Amino acids: CASSQMGPRLNQPQHF.

V is TRBV25-1 and J is TRBJ2-2; 8 bases map to TRBD1. Germline CDR1 and CDR2: MGHDK and SYGVNS. V lost 2 bases to trimming and J lost 2 bases; unmatched junction nucleotides: 7. This CDR3 has 17 residues. CDR3 protein: CASSETWTGTNTGELFF. DNA for the CDR3: TGTGCCAGCAGTGAAACCTGGACAGGGACTAACACCGGGGAGCTGTTTTTT.

The V call is TRBV19, the J call TRBJ2-1; 11 bases match TRBD2. The CDR3 is made up of 15 amino acids. J lost 5 bases, V lost 4 bases, and 4 bases had no gene match. Germline V gene data show CDR1 as LNHDA and CDR2 as SQIVND (reference sequence). The CDR3, as DNA: TGTGCCAGTAGTACCACTAGCGGGGGACACAATGAGCAGTTCTTC. This gives the protein CASSTTSGGHNEQFF.

Many counts were recorded for this clonotype. The chain links TRBV7-9 to TRBJ2-1; 9 nucleotides line up with TRBD1. V was clipped by 5 bases and J by 4 bases; unmatched bases: 6. The CDR3 spans 15 residues. Germline values: CDR1 SEHNR, CDR2 FQNEAQ (reference sequence). CDR3 sequence: CASSVPGQGYNEQFF. The CDR3 region has the DNA TGTGCCAGCAGCGTACCGGGACAGGGATACAATGAGCAGTTCTTC.

The chain couples TRBV2 to TRBJ2-5; tentative D call: TRBD1 (6 bases). The CDR3 is 15 residues long. Trimming cost V 3 bases and J 3 bases, with 14 bases left between them. CDR1 SNHLY and CDR2 FYNNEI come from the germline V gene. The CDR3 sequence is CASSEDPYREETQYF. The CDR3 nucleotides are TGTGCCAGCAGTGAGGACCCTTACAGGGAAGAGACCCAGTACTTC.

In the case of this clonotype: Since a much larger clone is just one base distant, this may be a read error. The genes are TRBV7-2 and TRBJ1-1; no clear D. Germline CDR1 reads SGHTA; CDR2 reads FQGNSA. This CDR3 spans 15 amino acids. The CDR3 nucleotides are TGTGCCGGCAGCTTAGCGTGGCAGGCGAACACTGAAGCTTTCTTT. Translating gives CAGSLAWQANTEAFF.

The J gene is TRBJ1-1, the V gene TRBV28, with D possibly TRBD1 on 5 matching bases. The CDR3 consists of 14 residues. Germline CDR1 is MDHEN and CDR2 is SYDVKM. V was cut by 7 bases and J by 6 bases, with 18 bases left in between. DNA for the CDR3: TGTGCCAGCAATCCCTCGTGGGAACAGGCTGAAGCTTTCTTT. As protein: CASNPSWEQAEAFF.

The gene calls are TRBV11-2 and TRBJ2-7; D may be TRBD2 (5 bases). CDR1 is SGHAT, CDR2 FQNNGV, per germline. Trimming cost V 2 bases and J 1 base, with 12 bases left between them. This CDR3 is 15 amino acids long. The CDR3 nucleotides read TGTGCCAGCAGCTTAACGGGGTATAGGTCCTACGAGCAGTACTTC. Protein sequence: CASSLTGYRSYEQYF. The full variable domain, completed using reference TRBV11-2 and TRBJ2-7, is EAGVAQSPRYKIIEKRQSVAFWCNPISGHATLYWYQQILGQGPKLLIQFQNNGVVDDSQLPKDRFSAERLKGVDSTLKIQPAKLEDSAVYLCASSLTGYRSYEQYFGPGTRLTVT.

The rearrangement links TRBV4-3 to TRBJ1-6; TRBD1 aligns across 8 bases. V lost 0 bases, J lost 5 bases, and 15 bases stayed unmatched. Germline V gene lookup returns CDR1 LGHNA and CDR2 YSLEER. This CDR3 is built from 20 residues. CDR3 sequence reads: CASSQDPLGAGGLNNSPLHF. DNA of the CDR3: TGCGCCAGCAGCCAAGATCCCCTAGGGGCAGGGGGCTTGAATAATTCACCCCTCCACTTT.

This clonotype occurred many times. The rearrangement joins TRBV7-2 to TRBJ2-6; 7 bases match TRBD1. The CDR3 totals 17 residues. Germline trimming cut 5 bases from V and 4 bases from J; bases unmatched to any gene: 11. From germline, CDR1 is SGHTA and CDR2 FQGNSA. The CDR3 is CASSTTGVVIGANVLTF. The CDR3 region has the DNA TGTGCCAGCAGCACAACAGGGGTAGTGATCGGGGCCAACGTCCTGACTTTC.